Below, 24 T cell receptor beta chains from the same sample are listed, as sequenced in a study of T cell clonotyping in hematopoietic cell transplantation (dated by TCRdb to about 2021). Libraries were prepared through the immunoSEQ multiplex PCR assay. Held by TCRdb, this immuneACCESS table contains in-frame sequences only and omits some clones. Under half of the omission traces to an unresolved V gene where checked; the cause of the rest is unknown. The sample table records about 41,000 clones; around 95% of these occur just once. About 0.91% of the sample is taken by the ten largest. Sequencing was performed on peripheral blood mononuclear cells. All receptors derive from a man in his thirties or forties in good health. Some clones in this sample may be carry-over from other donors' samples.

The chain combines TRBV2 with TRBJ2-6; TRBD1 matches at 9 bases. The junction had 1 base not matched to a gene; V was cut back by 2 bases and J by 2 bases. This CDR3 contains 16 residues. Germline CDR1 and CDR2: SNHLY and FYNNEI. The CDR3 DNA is TGTGCCAGCAGTGAAACAGGGGGCGCTGGGGCCAACGTCCTGACTTTC. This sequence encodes CASSETGGAGANVLTF.

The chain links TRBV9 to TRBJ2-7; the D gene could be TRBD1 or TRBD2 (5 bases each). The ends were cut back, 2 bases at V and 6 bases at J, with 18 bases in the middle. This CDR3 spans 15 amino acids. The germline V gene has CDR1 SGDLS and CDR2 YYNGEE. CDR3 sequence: CASSVGESPVREQYF. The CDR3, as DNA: TGTGCCAGCAGCGTGGGGGAGTCCCCAGTACGCGAGCAGTACTTC.

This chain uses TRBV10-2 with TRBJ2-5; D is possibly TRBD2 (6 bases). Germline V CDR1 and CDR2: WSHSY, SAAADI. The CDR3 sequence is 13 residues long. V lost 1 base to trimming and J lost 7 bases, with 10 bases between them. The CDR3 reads CASSEFEEGTQYF. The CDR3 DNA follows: TGCGCCAGCAGTGAGTTTGAGGAGGGGACCCAGTACTTC.

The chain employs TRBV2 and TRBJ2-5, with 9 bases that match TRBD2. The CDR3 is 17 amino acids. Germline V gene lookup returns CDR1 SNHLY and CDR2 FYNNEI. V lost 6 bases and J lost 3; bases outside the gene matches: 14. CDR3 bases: TGTGCCAGCAGATCCCTTTTAGGACTAGCGCAAGAAGAGACCCAGTACTTC. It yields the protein CASRSLLGLAQEETQYF.

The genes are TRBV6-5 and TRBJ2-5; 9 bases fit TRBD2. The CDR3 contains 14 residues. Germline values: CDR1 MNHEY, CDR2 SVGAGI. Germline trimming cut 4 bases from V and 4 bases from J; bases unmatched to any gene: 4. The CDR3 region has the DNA TGTGCCAGCAGTTCCTTTAGCGGGAGAGAGACCCAGTACTTC. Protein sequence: CASSSFSGRETQYF.

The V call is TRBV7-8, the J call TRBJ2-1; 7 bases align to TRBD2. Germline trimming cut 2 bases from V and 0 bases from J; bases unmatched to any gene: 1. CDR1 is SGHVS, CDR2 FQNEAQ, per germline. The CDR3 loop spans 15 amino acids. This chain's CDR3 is CASSLREGSYNEQFF. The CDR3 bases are TGTGCCAGCAGCTTAAGGGAGGGCTCCTACAATGAGCAGTTCTTC.

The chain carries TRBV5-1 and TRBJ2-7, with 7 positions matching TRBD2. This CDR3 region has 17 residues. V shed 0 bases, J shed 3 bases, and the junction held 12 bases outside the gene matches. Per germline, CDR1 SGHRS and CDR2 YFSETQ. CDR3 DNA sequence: TGCGCCAGCAGCTTGGTGGTTGGCGGGAGCGGATACTACGAGCAGTACTTC. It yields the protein CASSLVVGGSGYYEQYF.

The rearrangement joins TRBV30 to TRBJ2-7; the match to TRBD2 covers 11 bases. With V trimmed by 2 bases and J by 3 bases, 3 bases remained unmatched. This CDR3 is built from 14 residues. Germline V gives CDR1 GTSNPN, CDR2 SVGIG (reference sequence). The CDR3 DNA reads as TGTGCCTGGAGTCCACTAGCGGGAGACTACGAGCAGTACTTC. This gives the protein CAWSPLAGDYEQYF.

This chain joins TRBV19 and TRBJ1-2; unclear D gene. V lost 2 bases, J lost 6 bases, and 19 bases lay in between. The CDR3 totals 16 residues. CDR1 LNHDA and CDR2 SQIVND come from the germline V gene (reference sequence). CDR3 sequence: CASSIPSLTPPDGYTF. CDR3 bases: TGTGCCAGTAGTATACCCTCCCTGACCCCACCGGATGGCTACACCTTC.

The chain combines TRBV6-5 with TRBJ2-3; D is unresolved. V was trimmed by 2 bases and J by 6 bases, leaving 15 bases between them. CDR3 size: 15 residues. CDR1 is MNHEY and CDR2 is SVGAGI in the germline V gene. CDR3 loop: CASSYARARMDTQYF. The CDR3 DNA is TGTGCCAGCAGTTACGCCCGGGCCCGAATGGATACGCAGTATTTT.

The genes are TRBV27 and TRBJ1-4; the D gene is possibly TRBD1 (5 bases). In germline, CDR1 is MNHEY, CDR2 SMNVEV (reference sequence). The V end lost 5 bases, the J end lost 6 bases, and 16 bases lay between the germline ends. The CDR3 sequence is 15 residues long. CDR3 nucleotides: TGTGCCAGCAGTCCCCGGACATCTTCTCATGAAAAACTGTTTTTT. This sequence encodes CASSPRTSSHEKLFF.

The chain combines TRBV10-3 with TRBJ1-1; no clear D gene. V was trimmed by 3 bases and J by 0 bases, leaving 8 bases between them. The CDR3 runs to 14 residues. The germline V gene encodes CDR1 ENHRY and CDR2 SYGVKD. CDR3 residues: CAISEGRMNTEAFF. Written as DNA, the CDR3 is TGTGCCATCAGTGAAGGTCGGATGAACACTGAAGCTTTCTTT.

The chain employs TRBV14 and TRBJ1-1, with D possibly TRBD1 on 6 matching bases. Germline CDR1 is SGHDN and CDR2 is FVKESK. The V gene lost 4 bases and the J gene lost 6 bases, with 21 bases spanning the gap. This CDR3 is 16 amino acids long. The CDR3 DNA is TGTGCCAGCAGCCCAGGGGCGTTAGGCTTGGTGGCTGAAGCTTTCTTT. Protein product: CASSPGALGLVAEAFF.

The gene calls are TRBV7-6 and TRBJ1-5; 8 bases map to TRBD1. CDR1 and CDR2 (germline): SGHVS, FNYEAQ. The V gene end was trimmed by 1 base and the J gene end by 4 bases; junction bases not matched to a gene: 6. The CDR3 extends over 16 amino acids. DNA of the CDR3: TGTGCCAGCAGCTTAGGGGGGGACAGGCTTAATCAGCCCCAGCATTTT. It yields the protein CASSLGGDRLNQPQHF.

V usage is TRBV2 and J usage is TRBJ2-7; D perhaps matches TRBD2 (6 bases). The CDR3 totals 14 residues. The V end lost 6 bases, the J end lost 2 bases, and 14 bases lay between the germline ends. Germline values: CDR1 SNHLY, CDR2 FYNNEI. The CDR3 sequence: CASRQDYGPYEQYF. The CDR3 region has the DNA TGTGCCAGCAGGCAGGACTATGGGCCCTACGAGCAGTACTTC.

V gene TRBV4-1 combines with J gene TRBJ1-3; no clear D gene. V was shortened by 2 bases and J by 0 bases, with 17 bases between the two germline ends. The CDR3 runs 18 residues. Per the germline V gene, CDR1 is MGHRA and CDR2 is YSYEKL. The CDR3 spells CASSQSFTRPLSGNTIYF. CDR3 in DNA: TGCGCCAGCAGCCAATCATTCACCCGGCCCCTCTCTGGAAACACCATATATTTT.

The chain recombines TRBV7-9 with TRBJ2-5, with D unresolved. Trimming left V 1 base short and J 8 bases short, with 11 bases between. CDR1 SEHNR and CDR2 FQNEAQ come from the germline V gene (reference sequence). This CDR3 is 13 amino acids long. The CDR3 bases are TGTGCCAGCAGCTTAGATTCCGCTCCTACCCAGTACTTC. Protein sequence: CASSLDSAPTQYF.

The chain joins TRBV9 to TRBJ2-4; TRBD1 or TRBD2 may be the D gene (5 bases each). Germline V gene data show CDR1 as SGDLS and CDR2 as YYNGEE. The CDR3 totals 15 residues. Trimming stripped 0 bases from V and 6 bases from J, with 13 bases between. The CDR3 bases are TGTGCCAGCAGCGTAGGGAATACGGGACCAAACATTCAGTACTTC. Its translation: CASSVGNTGPNIQYF.

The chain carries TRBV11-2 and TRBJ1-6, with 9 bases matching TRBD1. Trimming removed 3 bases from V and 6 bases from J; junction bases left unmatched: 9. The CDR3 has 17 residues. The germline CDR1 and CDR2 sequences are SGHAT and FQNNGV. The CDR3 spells CASSFRTGDGVNSPLHF. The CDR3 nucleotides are TGTGCCAGCAGCTTTCGGACAGGGGACGGGGTTAATTCACCCCTCCACTTT.

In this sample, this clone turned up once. The CDR3 coding sequence is TGTGCCAGCAGCTTGGCCGGGGGAGATACGCAGTATTTT. Translating gives CASSLAGGDTQYF. The rearrangement links TRBV5-4 to TRBJ2-3; TRBD2 is a possible D gene (6 bases). Germline V gene sequence: CDR1 SGHNT, CDR2 YYREEE (reference sequence). Trimming stripped 0 bases from V and 5 bases from J, with 7 bases between. This CDR3 contains 13 residues.

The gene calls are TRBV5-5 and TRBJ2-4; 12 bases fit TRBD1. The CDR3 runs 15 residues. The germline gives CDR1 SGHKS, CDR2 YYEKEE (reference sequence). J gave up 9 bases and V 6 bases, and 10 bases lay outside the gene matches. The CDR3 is CASTDRGQGAAIQYF. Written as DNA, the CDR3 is TGTGCCAGCACCGATCGGGGACAGGGGGCGGCCATTCAGTACTTC. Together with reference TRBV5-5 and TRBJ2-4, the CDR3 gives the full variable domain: DAGVTQSPTHLIKTRGQQVTLRCSPISGHKSVSWYQQVLGQGPQFIFQYYEKEERGRGNFPDRFSARQFPNYSSELNVNALLLGDSALYLCASTDRGQGAAIQYFGAGTRLSVL.

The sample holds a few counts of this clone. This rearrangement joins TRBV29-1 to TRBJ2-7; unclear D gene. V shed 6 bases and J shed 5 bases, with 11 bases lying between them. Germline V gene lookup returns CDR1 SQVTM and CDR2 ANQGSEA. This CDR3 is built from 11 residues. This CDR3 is CSVGIYDEQYF. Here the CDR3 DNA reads TGCAGCGTGGGGATCTACGACGAGCAGTACTTC.

The CDR3 region is CASSAAGIAKNIQYF. CDR3 DNA sequence: TGTGCCAGCAGTGCCGCAGGAATAGCCAAAAACATTCAGTACTTC. The chain joins TRBV27 to TRBJ2-4; D remains unclear. CDR3 length: 15 amino acids. Germline V gene sequence: CDR1 MNHEY, CDR2 SMNVEV (reference sequence). Trimming pared 5 bases from V and 0 bases from J, leaving 11 bases between.

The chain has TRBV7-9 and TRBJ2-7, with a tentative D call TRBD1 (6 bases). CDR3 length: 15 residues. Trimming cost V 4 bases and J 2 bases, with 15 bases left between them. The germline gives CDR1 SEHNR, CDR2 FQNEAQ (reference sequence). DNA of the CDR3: TGTGCCAGCAGCTCGTATAGGGACAAGCCCTACGAGCAGTACTTC. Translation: CASSSYRDKPYEQYF.